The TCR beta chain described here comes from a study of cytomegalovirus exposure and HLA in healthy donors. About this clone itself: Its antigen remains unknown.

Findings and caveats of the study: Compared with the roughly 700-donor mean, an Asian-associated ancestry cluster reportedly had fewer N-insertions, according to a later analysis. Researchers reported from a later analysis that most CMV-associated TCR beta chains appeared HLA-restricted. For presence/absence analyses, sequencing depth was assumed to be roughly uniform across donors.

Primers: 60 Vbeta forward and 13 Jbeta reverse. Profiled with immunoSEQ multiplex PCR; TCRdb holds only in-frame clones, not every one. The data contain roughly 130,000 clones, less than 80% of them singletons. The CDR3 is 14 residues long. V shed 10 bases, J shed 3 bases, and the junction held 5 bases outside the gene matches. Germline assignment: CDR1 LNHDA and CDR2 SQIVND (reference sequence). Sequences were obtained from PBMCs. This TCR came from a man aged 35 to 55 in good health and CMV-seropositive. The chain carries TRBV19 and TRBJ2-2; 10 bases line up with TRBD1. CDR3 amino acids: CATSGQGDTGELFF. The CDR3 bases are TGTGCCACCTCAGGACAGGGGGACACCGGGGAGCTGTTTTTT.